The rows below give T cell receptor beta chains drawn from one sample of a study of early T cells in non-severe SARS-CoV-2 infection. TCRdb ran MiXCR on the 5' RACE reads and lists one entry per CDR3 protein. The sample has 95,000 to 120,000 distinct CDR3 sequences; about an eighth are singletons. The sequencing input was whole blood. The origin of the receptors is an adult who was a healthcare worker with PCR-confirmed SARS-CoV-2 infection or an uninfected control (not recorded which). The CDR3 runs from the conserved cysteine through the conserved F or W. Each record gives: clone size, J gene, V gene, D gene, CDR3 DNA, CDR3 protein. D genes are given only for firm matches. Size is stated for part of the rows, as once, few or many counts, or as a class when the clone is expanded.

few,TRBJ1-1,TRBV7-3,TRBD1,TGTGCCAGCAGCTTCGACAGGGACACTGAAGCTTTCTTT,CASSFDRDTEAFF
NA,TRBJ2-2,TRBV18,NA,TGTGCCAGCTCACCACCGAGAGGGGACACCGGGGAGCTGTTTTTT,CASSPPRGDTGELFF
NA,TRBJ1-1,TRBV6-1,NA,TGTGCCAGCACCTACTTTGAACAGGTAGAAGCTTTCTTT,CASTYFEQVEAFF
NA,TRBJ2-4,TRBV7-2,NA,TGTGCCAGCAGCTTGGGGCGACAGCACGACCTAGCCAAAAACATTCAGTACTTC,CASSLGRQHDLAKNIQYF
many,TRBJ2-7,TRBV11-2,NA,TGTGCCAGCAGCTTAGATCTACGCCAGCGCCCCTACGAGCAGTACTTC,CASSLDLRQRPYEQYF
NA,TRBJ1-2,TRBV7-9,NA,TGTGCCAGCAGCATTCAGGGATATGGCTACACCTTC,CASSIQGYGYTF
NA,TRBJ2-5,TRBV29-1,NA,TGCAGCGTTGACCCGACAGCCCAAGAGACCCAGTACTTC,CSVDPTAQETQYF
few,TRBJ2-2,TRBV12-3/TRBV12-4,TRBD1,TGTGCCAGCAGGATGACAGGGATAGAGACCGGGGAGCTGTTTTTT,CASRMTGIETGELFF
NA,TRBJ1-1,TRBV11-3,TRBD1,TGTGCCACCCGGACAGGCGACAACATGAACACTGAAGCTTTCTTT,CATRTGDNMNTEAFF
many,TRBJ2-3,TRBV7-8,NA,TGTGCCAGCAGCTTAGCTGGCCACAGCACAGATACGCAGTATTTT,CASSLAGHSTDTQYF
once,TRBJ2-7,TRBV27,TRBD2,TGTGCCAGCAGAGGACTAGCGGGAGTCCACGAGCAGTACTTC,CASRGLAGVHEQYF
many,TRBJ1-1,TRBV10-2,NA,TGCGCCAGCGGACGGAGTGGGGACACTGAAGCTTTCTTT,CASGRSGDTEAFF
many,TRBJ1-2,TRBV25-1,NA,TGTGCCAGCAGTGAGACAGTTGGAAAAAACTATGGCTACACCTTC,CASSETVGKNYGYTF
NA,TRBJ2-7,TRBV10-3,NA,TGTGCCATCAGACAGAATTACGAGCAGTACTTC,CAIRQNYEQYF
NA,TRBJ1-2,TRBV20-1,NA,TGCAGTGCAATGGTTGTTACATATGGCTACACCTTC,CSAMVVTYGYTF
NA,TRBJ2-7,TRBV28,NA,TGTGCCAGCAGTTTTCAGCGATCAGTCTACGAGCAGTACTTC,CASSFQRSVYEQYF
NA,TRBJ2-3,TRBV11-2,NA,TGTGCCAGCAACGATCGGGGCAGGGAGGCAGATACGCAGTATTTT,CASNDRGREADTQYF
NA,TRBJ1-1,TRBV27,TRBD1,TGTGCCAGCAGTTTCCGGCCTCAGACAGGGATGAGAAGCACTGAAGCTTTCTTT,CASSFRPQTGMRSTEAFF
NA,TRBJ2-1,TRBV30,NA,TGTGCCTGGAGTGCAGACAACCTCAATGAGCAGTTCTTC,CAWSADNLNEQFF
NA,TRBJ2-1,TRBV12-3/TRBV12-4,TRBD2,TGTGCCAGCAGTTCGAGGCGGGAGGAAGACAATGAGCAGTTCTTC,CASSSRREEDNEQFF
NA,TRBJ2-7,TRBV6-1,NA,TGTGCCAGCAGAAGGGACAACTCCTACGAGCAGTACTTC,CASRRDNSYEQYF
NA,TRBJ1-1,TRBV29-1,NA,TGCAGCGTTGACATAGGAGGGATCGGTGAAGCTTTCTTT,CSVDIGGIGEAFF
few,TRBJ2-2,TRBV6-5,NA,TGTGCCAGCACCCTGACAAGGCCCACCGGGGAGCTGTTTTTT,CASTLTRPTGELFF
many,TRBJ2-7,TRBV5-6,TRBD1,TGTGCCAGCAGCTTACTGGGACAGGGGGCCCACGAGCAGTACTTC,CASSLLGQGAHEQYF
NA,TRBJ2-2,TRBV6-5,TRBD1,TGTGCCAGCAGTAAGACAGGGATCAACGGGGAGCTGTTTTTT,CASSKTGINGELFF
many,TRBJ1-2,TRBV10-3,NA,TGTGCCATCAGTGATGGGGATGGCTACACCTTC,CAISDGDGYTF
few,TRBJ2-7,TRBV7-9,NA,TGTGCCAGCCAGGGTTCGGCCTACGAGCAGTACTTC,CASQGSAYEQYF
NA,TRBJ2-3,TRBV12-3/TRBV12-4,NA,TGTGCCAGCAGTCCTGGGCGGGTTACAGATACGCAGTATTTT,CASSPGRVTDTQYF
NA,TRBJ2-3,TRBV9,TRBD2,TGTGCCAGCAGCGTAGAGGGAGCGGGAAGGGCAGATACGCAGTATTTT,CASSVEGAGRADTQYF
NA,TRBJ2-7,TRBV10-3,NA,TGTGCCATCGGGGGGACTCTCTCCTACGAGCAGTACTTC,CAIGGTLSYEQYF
few,TRBJ2-1,TRBV5-1,TRBD1,TGCGCCAGCAGCCTTCACAGGGGTGGCAATGAGCAGTTCTTC,CASSLHRGGNEQFF